The source of this TCR beta chain is a study of OX40 agonist ivuxolimab in advanced cancers. Study at large: Every 2 weeks, patients received ivuxolimab intravenously, dosed at 0.01 to 10 mg/kg. Age averaged about 66 years (range about 20 to 80), and 82.7% were male. Melanoma, hepatocellular carcinoma, head and neck or renal cell cancer occurred in dose-escalation patients. Overall study findings and caveats: Some patients who did not respond also had low normalized T-cell clonal expansion.

A note on this clone: Antigen unknown.

The method was immunoSEQ multiplex PCR; TCRdb's version includes in-frame clones alone and lacks a portion of them. The sample consists of approximately 25,000 clones, roughly 91% of them appearing once. The sequencing used CD4+ or CD8+ T cells sorted from blood, collected in a trial of the OX40 agonist ivuxolimab. This clonotype was obtained from an adult with an advanced solid tumor such as melanoma, head and neck, liver or kidney cancer.

As DNA, the CDR3 is TGTGCCAGCAGCTTGCCCCCGGGGCCCCAGCATTTT. This codes for CASSLPPGPQHF. The rearrangement joins TRBV5-6 to TRBJ1-5; D is ambiguous. This CDR3 region has 12 residues. The germline V and J ends were trimmed by 1 base and 9 bases, with 8 bases remaining between them. Germline V CDR1 and CDR2: SGHDT, YYEEEE.